This T cell receptor (beta chain) was captured by sequencing in a study of blood T cell repertoires in COVID-19. About the research overall: Acute and convalescent COVID-19 specimens originated in the United States, Italy and Spain.

In the authors' methods: Nucleated cell number was recorded as an estimate derived from reference gene primer amplification. Profiled with immunoSEQ multiplex PCR; TCRdb holds only in-frame clones, not every one. Clone size and the V and J calls come from that table; the DNA yielded D and trimming. The sample shows around 140,000 clones, about three quarters of them seen only once. Assignment of participants to cohorts was predicated upon participant-reported clinical history. Material: PBMCs or T cells enriched from blood (not recorded which). The TCR sequence derives from a woman between 45 and 60 years old who had recovered from COVID-19.

CDR3 region: CASSAMRGSYNEQFF. The CDR3 nucleotides are TGTGCCAGCTCGGCAATGAGGGGGTCCTACAATGAGCAGTTCTTC. The chain employs TRBV18 and TRBJ2-1; TRBD1 is a possible D gene (6 bases). Germline loops: CDR1 KGHSH, CDR2 LQKENI. The CDR3 has 15 residues. Trimming removed 6 bases from V and 1 base from J, with 13 bases in between.